Listed below are T cell receptor beta chains from one sample, sequenced in a study of cytomegalovirus exposure and HLA in healthy donors. Here immunoSEQ multiplex PCR was the method, and the copy in TCRdb shows in-frame clones only, minus some. Among more than 85,000 clones listed, around 86% were seen once. Sequencing was carried out using PBMCs. These receptors all stem from a young man in good health and CMV-seropositive. Each CDR3 is given with its conserved first and last residue. Each record gives: CDR3 protein, V gene, CDR3 length, J gene.

CASSQDYRQYF,TRBV4-1,11,TRBJ2-3
CASGGGYGYTF,TRBV6-8,11,TRBJ1-2
CASSLGPSSYNEQFF,TRBV5-1,15,TRBJ2-1
CASSLGIVASGGIQETQYF,TRBV5-1,19,TRBJ2-5
CASSEPLLAKNIQYF,TRBV7-9,15,TRBJ2-4
CAWSSQGIEEAFF,TRBV30,13,TRBJ1-1
CASCGTGRTEAFF,TRBV19,13,TRBJ1-1
CASSLGDLPNQPQHF,TRBV19,15,TRBJ1-5
CSVVRGTPGIGTQYF,TRBV29-1,15,TRBJ2-3
CAISEPTGTGGGGEAFF,TRBV10-3,17,TRBJ1-1
CASSITGMAQGEQYF,TRBV19,15,TRBJ2-7
CASSLAGGRGQTQYF,TRBV7-6,15,TRBJ2-5
CASSGTGGGYTQYF,TRBV5-1,14,TRBJ2-3
CASRYPSGGAREQFF,TRBV27,15,TRBJ2-1
CASSSPGGIKEKLFF,TRBV14,15,TRBJ1-4
CASSSHPRTGNSPLHF,TRBV19,16,TRBJ1-6
CASQASGGEQETQYF,TRBV4-1,15,TRBJ2-5
CAASSWDRVNTEAFF,TRBV14,15,TRBJ1-1
CASILDRGLAGELFF,TRBV6-1,15,TRBJ2-2
CATTTGGSYEQYF,TRBV6-1,13,TRBJ2-7
CASSEPGQGADTQYF,TRBV4-1,15,TRBJ2-3
CSATDRGHRPEAFF,TRBV29-1,14,TRBJ1-1
CASSPGQVAGEQYF,TRBV7-2,14,TRBJ2-7
CASSLDRGVSTDTQYF,TRBV5-1,16,TRBJ2-3
CASSFGGDYGYTF,TRBV7-3,13,TRBJ1-2
CASSRTGRADTQYF,TRBV5-1,14,TRBJ2-3
CASRLGTGNYGYTF,TRBV6-5,14,TRBJ1-2
CASSPQGLSRGLHEQYF,TRBV5-4,17,TRBJ2-7
CASSPGLAGGLRYEQYF,TRBV14,17,TRBJ2-7
CASSVGPTGAKNIQYF,TRBV9,16,TRBJ2-4
CAISPKRQGLDNEQFF,TRBV10-3,16,TRBJ2-1
CASSETIWETQYF,TRBV6-1,13,TRBJ2-5
CASSPRGQGARDSPLHF,TRBV18,17,TRBJ1-6
CASSSYRATNEKLFF,TRBV28,15,TRBJ1-4
CASSLWGTGIGKDQPQHF,TRBV28,18,TRBJ1-5
CASSAKLADIYEQYF,TRBV9,15,TRBJ2-7
CASSPGTSSDTQYF,TRBV7-2,14,TRBJ2-3
CASSTAARGTGSPQHF,TRBV19,16,TRBJ1-5
CASSPIGQGVSSNQPQHF,TRBV27,18,TRBJ1-5